This record looks at one TCR beta chain sequence and its context. Its antigen remains unidentified. The data derive from a study of shared clonotypes between healthy human individuals. Study information: Donors were a couple of women and a few men aged 18 to 49. Regarding the study as a whole: Sample collection involved blood only; tissue repertoires are likely different.

Per the original data handling: Without quality scores, immunoSEQ junctional reads could not be filtered like full-length reads. Profiled with immunoSEQ multiplex PCR; TCRdb holds only in-frame clones, not every one. Clone size and the V and J calls come from that table; the DNA yielded D and trimming. The sample carries approximately 2.3 million clones, approximately 95% recorded once. The CDR3 covers 13 residues. The V end lost 2 bases, the J end lost 6 bases, and 11 bases lay between the germline ends. Germline CDR1 is GTSNPN and CDR2 is SVGIG (reference sequence). From CD4+ cells came CD45RA+ naive and CD45RA-negative memory subsets.

The specimen sequenced was naive CD4+ T cells from PBMCs. Subset given: CD45RA+ positively selected. The gene calls are TRBV30 and TRBJ2-1; the D gene is possibly TRBD2 (6 bases). The sequence derives from a man younger than 35 in good health. Some clones in this sample may be carry-over from other donors' samples. The CDR3 DNA reads as TGTGCCTGGAGTCCCGGGGGAGGCAATGAGCAGTTCTTC. Amino acid sequence: CAWSPGGGNEQFF.